These T cell receptor beta chains were read from a single sample in a study of T cells expressing NK-cell markers. After re-calling the 5' RACE reads, TCRdb lists one entry per CDR3 protein, DNA absent. The listing contains around 550,000 distinct CDR3 sequences. Input material: blood T cells: a sorted CD56 or NKG2C T cell subset, CD4+ or CD8+ T cells, or bulk PBMC T cells (not recorded which). The source of these receptors is a man between 18 and 35 years old in good health. Each CDR3 is given with its conserved first and last residue. Each record gives: J gene, V gene, CDR3 protein.

>TRBJ2-3|TRBV7-2
CASSRISADTQYF
>TRBJ1-1|TRBV20-1
CSARATIEAFF
>TRBJ1-1|TRBV12-3/TRBV12-4
CASSYIRGHTEAFF
>TRBJ1-1|TRBV29-1
CSVTGSRGVGVAEAFF
>TRBJ1-6|TRBV7-2
CASSLAEGFSTLSLHF
>TRBJ2-5|TRBV20-1
CSASSHLAGALETQYF
>TRBJ1-1|TRBV9
CASSVDAGRAEAFF
>TRBJ1-2|TRBV12-3/TRBV12-4
CASSGQGDNYGYTF
>TRBJ2-5|TRBV20-1
CSARDLIGPPMETQYF
>TRBJ2-5|TRBV6-2/TRBV6-3
CASSYLLRETQYF
>TRBJ2-7|TRBV5-1
CASSSLAGGPTYEQYF
>TRBJ2-4|TRBV5-1
CASSLTPGLAGVKNIQYF
>TRBJ2-5|TRBV20-1
CSAPPPGHHQETQYF
>TRBJ2-5|TRBV6-1
CTTGTSGRQETQYF
>TRBJ2-2|TRBV10-2
CASSEAGGLTGELFF
>TRBJ1-2|TRBV15
CATSRDSNHGYTF
>TRBJ1-5|TRBV3-1
CASSQDAGAGQPQHF